Detailed here is one TCR beta chain. The data stem from a study of regulatory T cells in long-lasting Graves disease. Study-level information: Persistence in Graves' disease denoted antithyroid drug use beyond 5 years alongside positive TSH receptor antibodies.

Construction of the TCR beta libraries employed iRepertoire HTBI primers in conjunction with Arm-PCR of CDR3 regions. TCRdb re-called the multiplex PCR reads through MiXCR, storing one row per CDR3 protein. The sample contains 400,000 to 450,000 distinct CDR3 sequences, around 22% of which appear only once. Germline V gene data show CDR1 as LGHDT and CDR2 as YNNKEL (reference sequence). Trimming at V came to 0 bases and at J to 5 bases, leaving 7 bases not matched to a gene. The CDR3 totals 17 residues. Time point here: persistent/refractory GD, antithyroid drugs over 5 years with positive TRAb. Following extraction of RNA from PBMCs, that RNA was used to make the TCR library.

The sample here was peripheral blood mononuclear cells (PBMCs), taken when the disease was refractory, from a patient treated with antithyroid drugs. This chain uses TRBV3-1 with TRBJ2-5; 12 bases align to TRBD2. The clonotype was recovered from a female donor with Graves disease. In nucleotides, the CDR3 is TGTGCCAGCAGCCAAGATAGTAGGCTAGCGGGGGGGGAGACCCAGTACTTC. It encodes CASSQDSRLAGGETQYF.